One and the same sample provided the 32 T cell receptor beta chains below, sequenced in a study of blood T cell repertoires in COVID-19. Assay used: immunoSEQ multiplex PCR; TCRdb lists only in-frame clones, some missing. Of a few hundred thousand clones in the sample, 65% to 85% are singletons; the top ten hold roughly 3.1%. Sequencing input: PBMCs or T cells enriched from blood (not recorded which). These receptors were taken from a man between 50 and 59 years old who had recovered from COVID-19.

The chain carries TRBV14 and TRBJ2-7; TRBD2 is a possible D gene (5 bases). V was trimmed by 0 bases and J by 5 bases, leaving 11 bases between them. The CDR3 is 14 residues long. Germline CDR1 SGHDN, CDR2 FVKESK. Here the CDR3 reads CASSQDRGFDEQYF. The DNA for the CDR3 is TGTGCCAGCAGCCAAGATCGGGGTTTCGACGAGCAGTACTTC.

The CDR3 nucleotides are TGTGCCAGCAGTCACACAGGGGCCTTGGGTGGCTACACCTTC. Translating it yields CASSHTGALGGYTF. The chain joins TRBV27 to TRBJ1-2; 7 positions agree with TRBD1. V lost 5 bases to trimming and J lost 7 bases; unmatched junction nucleotides: 10. The length of the CDR3 is 14 residues. The germline CDR1 and CDR2 sequences are MNHEY and SMNVEV (reference sequence).

V gene TRBV11-3 combines with J gene TRBJ2-3; 10 nucleotides align to TRBD2. Per germline, CDR1 SGHNT and CDR2 YENEEA. With 5 bases clipped from V and 2 bases from J, the junction kept 7 bases outside the gene matches. This CDR3 has 16 amino acids. In nucleotides, the CDR3 is TGTGCCAGCAGCCACCGACTAGCGGGCTTCACAGATACGCAGTATTTT. This sequence encodes CASSHRLAGFTDTQYF.

The rearrangement links TRBV2 to TRBJ2-2; TRBD2 agrees at 13 bases. CDR3 length equals 20 residues. The trim removed 4 bases at V and 3 bases at J, leaving 14 bases unmatched. From germline, CDR1 is SNHLY and CDR2 FYNNEI. The CDR3 region is CASSVARTSGRPGDTGELFF. CDR3 DNA: TGTGCCAGCAGTGTTGCTAGGACTAGCGGGAGACCGGGGGACACCGGGGAGCTGTTTTTT.

The gene calls are TRBV24-1 and TRBJ2-3; D possibly corresponds to TRBD1 (6 bases). The CDR3 extends over 13 amino acids. Germline-derived CDR1 and CDR2 are KGHDR and SFDVKD. The V gene lost 4 bases and the J gene lost 8 bases, with 12 bases spanning the gap. The CDR3 bases are TGTGCCACCAGTGAAGTTCAAGGGGGTACGCAGTATTTT. The encoded protein is CATSEVQGGTQYF.

With respect to this clone: Distinct nucleotide sequences in the sample also encode this CDR3. The rearrangement joins TRBV28 to TRBJ1-1, with 7 nucleotides matching TRBD1. The germline gives CDR1 MDHEN, CDR2 SYDVKM. The V segment lost 6 bases and the J segment 3 bases; nucleotides outside the gene matches: 4. The CDR3 is 13 amino acids. CDR3 sequence (DNA): TGTGCCAGCAGCCGTGGGACAGACACTGAAGCTTTCTTT. This codes for CASSRGTDTEAFF.

This clone came up once. V gene TRBV3-1 (or the pseudogene TRBV3-2) combines with J gene TRBJ2-5; TRBD2 aligns across 13 bases. The CDR3 extends over 15 amino acids. V lost 5 bases to trimming and J lost 1 base; unmatched junction nucleotides: 1. Germline-derived CDR1 and CDR2 are LGHDT and YNNKEL (reference sequence). CDR3 DNA: TGTGCCAGCAGCGGACTAGCGGGAGCCCAAGAGACCCAGTACTTC. Encoded protein: CASSGLAGAQETQYF.

This clone was found a few times. CDR3 sequence: CASSLRGLAGGELFF. The CDR3 nucleotides are TGTGCCAGCAGCTTAAGGGGCCTAGCGGGCGGGGAGCTGTTTTTT. The chain employs TRBV7-3 and TRBJ2-2; TRBD2 aligns across 8 bases. J gave up 7 bases and V 1 base, and 5 bases lay outside the gene matches. Germline assignment: CDR1 SGHTA and CDR2 FQGTGA. The length of the CDR3 is 15 residues.

The V call is TRBV11-3, the J call TRBJ2-7, with a weak D call TRBD2 (5 bases). Per the germline V gene, CDR1 is SGHNT and CDR2 is YENEEA. The CDR3 has 16 residues. V gave up 4 bases and J gave up 1 base, with 17 bases separating them. CDR3 nucleotides: TGTGCCAGCAGCTCACGGGGTCCTAGCAGATCCTACGAGCAGTACTTC. This translates into CASSSRGPSRSYEQYF.

The CDR3 loop reads CASSWADRGVYEQYF. CDR3 coding DNA: TGCGCCAGCAGCTGGGCCGACAGGGGAGTATACGAGCAGTACTTC. The V and J genes are TRBV5-1 and TRBJ2-7, with TRBD1 matching over 8 bases. With 3 bases clipped from V and 4 bases from J, the junction kept 9 bases outside the gene matches. Germline CDR1 SGHRS, CDR2 YFSETQ. CDR3 size: 15 residues.

This clone was counted once. The chain joins TRBV7-2 to TRBJ1-6, with TRBD1 identical over 8 bases. V was pared by 4 bases and J by 4 bases, with 3 bases of the junction left unmatched. The CDR3 sequence is 15 residues long. Looked up from germline, CDR1 is SGHTA and CDR2 is FQGNSA. CDR3 sequence reads: CASSSRTGYNSPLHF. CDR3 coding DNA: TGTGCCAGCAGCTCTCGGACAGGGTATAATTCACCCCTCCACTTT.

This clone has a handful of counts. V is TRBV5-1 and J is TRBJ1-2; 7 positions agree with TRBD1. The V gene end was trimmed by 0 bases and the J gene end by 4 bases; junction bases not matched to a gene: 3. Looked up from germline, CDR1 is SGHRS and CDR2 is YFSETQ. The CDR3 covers 14 residues. CDR3 in amino acids: CASSLAQGVYGYTF. The CDR3 DNA reads as TGCGCCAGCAGCTTGGCCCAGGGGGTCTATGGCTACACCTTC.

The V gene is TRBV4-1, the J gene TRBJ2-7; D unresolved. CDR3 length: 16 residues. Germline loops: CDR1 MGHRA, CDR2 YSYEKL. With 0 bases removed from V and 6 bases from J, the gap between germline ends came to 18 bases. The CDR3: CASSQDLGISWSEQYF. In DNA, the CDR3 is TGCGCCAGCAGCCAAGACCTAGGAATTTCGTGGAGCGAGCAGTACTTC.

This chain links TRBV20-1 with TRBJ2-5; 7 bases map to TRBD2. The CDR3 contains 14 residues. The germline gives CDR1 DFQATT, CDR2 SNEGSKA (reference sequence). V lost 6 bases, J lost 7 bases, and 14 bases stayed unmatched. CDR3 coding DNA: TGCAGTGCCAGTCGGGGGAGGGCCTGGGTGACCCAGTACTTC. This codes for CSASRGRAWVTQYF.

The J gene is TRBJ2-7, the V gene TRBV9; TRBD2 aligns across 7 bases. The CDR3 has 14 amino acids. Germline trimming cut 0 bases from V and 0 bases from J; bases unmatched to any gene: 0. Per the germline V gene, CDR1 is SGDLS and CDR2 is YYNGEE. DNA of the CDR3: TGTGCCAGCAGCGTAGCTAGCGGCTCCTACGAGCAGTACTTC. This sequence encodes CASSVASGSYEQYF.

V usage is TRBV12-5 and J usage is TRBJ1-1; unclear D gene. The CDR3 is 12 residues long. Germline V CDR1 and CDR2: LGHNT, FRNRAP. Trimming took off 0 bases at V and 11 bases at J, with 10 bases between the two ends. The CDR3 reads CASGLVQLGAFF. CDR3 sequence (DNA): TGTGCTAGTGGTTTGGTACAGCTTGGCGCTTTCTTT. Variable domain in full (rest from reference TRBV12-5 and TRBJ1-1): DARVTQTPRHKVTEMGQEVTMRCQPILGHNTVFWYRQTMMQGLELLAYFRNRAPLDDSGMPKDRFSAEMPDATLATLKIQPSEPRDSAVYFCASGLVQLGAFFGQGTRLTVV.

J is TRBJ2-1 and V is TRBV27; D is uncertain. Germline-derived CDR1 and CDR2 are MNHEY and SMNVEV (reference sequence). This CDR3 is 11 amino acids long. Trimming removed 4 bases from V and 8 bases from J, with 6 bases in between. For the CDR3, the DNA is TGTGCCAGCAGTTCCCGTGATGAGCAGTTCTTC. Protein product: CASSSRDEQFF.

This clone was counted only a few times. The chain links TRBV19 to TRBJ2-1; D is possibly TRBD1 (5 bases). Germline-derived CDR1 and CDR2 are LNHDA and SQIVND (reference sequence). V lost 10 bases, J lost 4 bases, and 11 bases lay in between. This CDR3 has 12 amino acids. CDR3 nucleotide sequence: TGTGCCACCAGGGCCGGATACAATGAGCAGTTCTTC. As protein: CATRAGYNEQFF.

The CDR3 sequence: CASSGGQGVHQPQHF. DNA for the CDR3: TGTGCCAGCAGCGGGGGACAGGGAGTTCATCAGCCCCAGCATTTT. This chain joins TRBV9 and TRBJ1-5; 9 bases are a match to TRBD1. The CDR3 extends over 15 amino acids. Germline loops: CDR1 SGDLS, CDR2 YYNGEE. Trimming at V came to 3 bases and at J to 5 bases, leaving 6 bases not matched to a gene.

The rearrangement links TRBV5-4 to TRBJ2-7, with 10 nucleotides matching TRBD2. This CDR3 is 16 amino acids long. V trimming: 2 bases; J trimming: 3 bases; junction bases outside the gene matches: 8. Germline loops: CDR1 SGHNT, CDR2 YYREEE (reference sequence). Here the CDR3 DNA reads TGTGCCAGCAGCTTTATAGCGGGAGGAAGTTACTACGAGCAGTACTTC. It yields the protein CASSFIAGGSYYEQYF.

This clone has just one count. The V call is TRBV6-1, the J call TRBJ1-5; unclear D gene. CDR3 length: 13 residues. V shed 1 base and J shed 7 bases, with 8 bases lying between them. Germline lookup yields CDR1 MNHNS and CDR2 SASEGT. The CDR3 loop is CASSEVGAQPQHF. In DNA, the CDR3 is TGTGCCAGCAGTGAAGTGGGCGCCCAGCCCCAGCATTTT.

This rearrangement joins TRBV6-1 to TRBJ2-3, with D unclear. The CDR3 extends over 14 amino acids. Germline V lookup: CDR1 MNHNS, CDR2 SASEGT. Trimming left V 1 base short and J 3 bases short, with 8 bases between. CDR3: CASSEGEWTDTQYF. The CDR3 DNA reads as TGTGCCAGCAGTGAAGGAGAGTGGACAGATACGCAGTATTTT.

This chain joins TRBV7-8 and TRBJ2-7; tentative D call: TRBD2 (5 bases). The germline V and J ends were trimmed by 4 bases and 3 bases, with 13 bases remaining between them. Germline V CDR1 and CDR2: SGHVS, FQNEAQ. The CDR3 runs to 14 residues. In nucleotides, the CDR3 is TGTGCCAGCAGCTCGTACGGGGTGGGCTACGAGCAGTACTTC. As protein: CASSSYGVGYEQYF. The entire variable domain, with the rest obtained from reference TRBV7-8 and TRBJ2-7, is as follows: GAGVSQSPRYKVAKRGQDVALRCDPISGHVSLFWYQQALGQGPEFLTYFQNEAQLDKSGLPSDRFFAERPEGSVSTLKIQRTQQEDSAVYLCASSSYGVGYEQYFGPGTRLTVT.

The V call is TRBV29-1, the J call TRBJ2-3, with 9 bases aligning to TRBD1. The CDR3 covers 13 residues. Germline V gene lookup returns CDR1 SQVTM and CDR2 ANQGSEA. The V and J ends lost 7 bases and 7 bases, in that order; junction bases with no gene match: 9. CDR3 sequence: CSGNRGRLNTQYF. The DNA for the CDR3 is TGCAGCGGAAACAGGGGGCGCTTGAATACGCAGTATTTT.

This chain uses TRBV11-2 with TRBJ2-7; a weak D match, TRBD2 (7 bases). V dropped 7 bases and J dropped 2 bases, with 12 bases sitting between them. The CDR3 has 13 residues. Germline V gives CDR1 SGHAT, CDR2 FQNNGV. In DNA form, the CDR3 reads TGTGCCAGCAAGTCGGGGGGCGCCTACGAGCAGTACTTC. Protein product: CASKSGGAYEQYF.

V gene TRBV9 combines with J gene TRBJ2-7; TRBD2 is a possible D gene (6 bases). The V gene's germline CDR1 is SGDLS and CDR2 YYNGEE. There are 15 residues in the CDR3. V lost 3 bases, J lost 0 bases, and 13 bases lay in between. CDR3 amino acids: CASSAGTQSSYEQYF. The CDR3 DNA reads as TGTGCCAGCAGCGCCGGGACTCAGAGCTCCTACGAGCAGTACTTC.

The chain recombines TRBV7-9 with TRBJ2-1; 8 positions agree with TRBD1. This CDR3 spans 17 amino acids. V was clipped by 5 bases and J by 8 bases; unmatched bases: 17. The germline V gene encodes CDR1 SEHNR and CDR2 FQNEAQ (reference sequence). The CDR3 DNA reads TGTGCCAGCAGCCCCCATGCAGGGACAGGTGTTGGGGATGAGCAGTTCTTC. Its translation: CASSPHAGTGVGDEQFF.

The chain combines TRBV5-1 with TRBJ1-3; TRBD1 matches 8 bases. The CDR3 totals 16 residues. The V gene's germline CDR1 is SGHRS and CDR2 YFSETQ. The J segment lost 0 bases and the V segment lost 4 bases, leaving 6 bases of the junction unmatched. In DNA form, the CDR3 reads TGCGCCAGCAGCCCTCAGGGGGCCCTCTCTGGAAACACCATATATTTT. Protein sequence: CASSPQGALSGNTIYF.

In this sample, this clone turned up a few times. The rearrangement uses TRBV10-3 and TRBJ2-1, with D tentatively TRBD2 (5 bases). With 0 bases removed from V and 0 bases from J, the gap between germline ends came to 12 bases. The CDR3 totals 17 residues. Germline-derived CDR1 and CDR2 are ENHRY and SYGVKD. As DNA, the CDR3 is TGTGCCATCAGTGAGTCGGGAACGGGAAGCTCCTACAATGAGCAGTTCTTC. Its protein is CAISESGTGSSYNEQFF.

The J gene is TRBJ1-4, the V gene TRBV19; a possible D gene is TRBD1 (6 bases). V shed 7 bases and J shed 3 bases, with 18 bases lying between them. Germline-derived CDR1 and CDR2 are LNHDA and SQIVND (reference sequence). This CDR3 spans 16 amino acids. CDR3 coding DNA: TGTGCCAGTATGATGGGGGCGCCTCCAGCTAATGAAAAACTGTTTTTT. Its protein is CASMMGAPPANEKLFF.

V usage is TRBV29-1 and J usage is TRBJ2-7; D perhaps matches TRBD2 (5 bases). Trimming removed 4 bases from V and 3 bases from J, with 7 bases in between. The CDR3 covers 11 residues. The germline CDR1 and CDR2 sequences are SQVTM and ANQGSEA. CDR3 DNA: TGCAGCGTTGTTCGGGGCTACGAGCAGTACTTC. Amino acid sequence: CSVVRGYEQYF.

This chain joins TRBV5-1 and TRBJ2-2; a weak D match, TRBD2 (6 bases). The CDR3 totals 15 residues. Deletions cut 5 bases from V and 5 bases from J, with 16 bases between. Germline CDR1 is SGHRS and CDR2 is YFSETQ. The CDR3 reads CASSLGGDRTGELFF. The DNA for the CDR3 is TGCGCCAGCAGTCTAGGAGGGGATAGAACCGGGGAGCTGTTTTTT.